This is a list of T cell receptor beta chains from one sample in a study of identical twins. TCRdb ran MiXCR on the 5' RACE reads and lists one entry per CDR3 protein. The sample carries approximately 690,000 distinct CDR3 sequences, less than 7% recorded once. The sequencing sample was made of naive T cells sorted from blood. The receptors were sampled from a young man in good health. Both conserved end residues are part of each CDR3. D genes are given only for firm matches. The size entry is marked missing in some rows and otherwise reads once, few, many or a size class.

J: TRBJ1-2; size: many; V: TRBV6-1; D: -; DNA: TGTGCCAGCAGGAGAAAGGATGTAGATGGCTACACCTTC; CDR3: CASRRKDVDGYTF
J: TRBJ2-2; size: -; V: TRBV7-9; D: -; DNA: TGTGCCAGCAGCTTGACAGCTGGGGAGACCGGGGAGCTGTTTTTT; CDR3: CASSLTAGETGELFF
J: TRBJ2-2; size: many; V: TRBV29-1; D: -; DNA: TGCAGCGTTGACAGGGGAAGGACCGGGGAGCTGTTTTTT; CDR3: CSVDRGRTGELFF
J: TRBJ2-1; size: -; V: TRBV15; D: TRBD1; DNA: TGTGCCACCAGCCCTCGCTGGACAGGGGGCAATGAGCAGTTCTTC; CDR3: CATSPRWTGGNEQFF
J: TRBJ2-1; size: many; V: TRBV20-1; D: -; DNA: TGCAGTGCTTCTGGTGCTTGGAGGACAAGCTCCTACAATGAGCAGTTCTTC; CDR3: CSASGAWRTSSYNEQFF
J: TRBJ1-5; size: many; V: TRBV5-5; D: -; DNA: TGTGCCAGCAGCTTGAACTTCTATCAGCCCCAGCATTTT; CDR3: CASSLNFYQPQHF
J: TRBJ2-5; size: many; V: TRBV3-1; D: -; DNA: TGTGCCAGCAGCCAGAATGTTGCTCCGACCCAGTACTTC; CDR3: CASSQNVAPTQYF
J: TRBJ2-7; size: many; V: TRBV28; D: TRBD2; DNA: TGTGCCAGCAGTTCGCCCGGGACTAGCCAGGGGCAGTACTTC; CDR3: CASSSPGTSQGQYF
J: TRBJ2-1; size: many; V: TRBV9; D: -; DNA: TGTGCCAGCAGCGTAGGTATAGGGGGTGAGCAGTTCTTC; CDR3: CASSVGIGGEQFF
J: TRBJ1-6; size: many; V: TRBV12-3/TRBV12-4; D: TRBD1; DNA: TGTGCCAGCAGTAGAGGGACAGGGCCTTCACCCCTCCACTTT; CDR3: CASSRGTGPSPLHF
J: TRBJ2-1; size: many; V: TRBV20-1; D: TRBD2; DNA: TGCAGTGCTATCCGGCGGGAGCGTAGGCAGTTCTTC; CDR3: CSAIRRERRQFF
J: TRBJ2-1; size: -; V: TRBV20-1; D: -; DNA: TGCAGTGCTAGAGATTTTGGGAGAGGGTACGGTGAGCAGTTCTTC; CDR3: CSARDFGRGYGEQFF
J: TRBJ2-7; size: -; V: TRBV2; D: -; DNA: TGTGCCAGCAGTAGGACAGCAGACGAGCAGTACTTC; CDR3: CASSRTADEQYF
J: TRBJ1-2; size: few; V: TRBV4-1; D: -; DNA: TGCGCCAGCAGCCAAGGGGCGTGGGACATCGGTGGCTACACCTTC; CDR3: CASSQGAWDIGGYTF
J: TRBJ2-7; size: few; V: TRBV4-3; D: TRBD2; DNA: TGCGCCAGCAGCCAAGAACTTAGCGGGAGAGGCTACGAGCAGTACTTC; CDR3: CASSQELSGRGYEQYF
J: TRBJ1-5; size: many; V: TRBV6-1; D: -; DNA: TGTGCCAGCAGTGATTGGGGACGCAGGGACCAGCCCCAGCATTTT; CDR3: CASSDWGRRDQPQHF
J: TRBJ2-2; size: -; V: TRBV15; D: -; DNA: TGTGCCACCTCCTGGGGGGACATCAGCTTCAGGGAGCTGTTTTTT; CDR3: CATSWGDISFRELFF
J: TRBJ1-2; size: many; V: TRBV27; D: -; DNA: TGTGCCAGCAGTCGTGACGTTAGGTATGGCTACACCTTC; CDR3: CASSRDVRYGYTF
J: TRBJ2-2; size: many; V: TRBV29-1; D: TRBD2; DNA: TGCAGCGTTGAAGCTAGCGGGAGTTCCACTGGGGAGCTGTTTTTT; CDR3: CSVEASGSSTGELFF
J: TRBJ2-3; size: many; V: TRBV7-9; D: TRBD2; DNA: TGTGCCAGCAGCCCCAGTGGGGAGGGCCCCGATACGCAGTATTTT; CDR3: CASSPSGEGPDTQYF
J: TRBJ2-7; size: many; V: TRBV9; D: -; DNA: TGTGCCAGCAGCGTAGAAGGGTACGAGCAGTACTTC; CDR3: CASSVEGYEQYF
J: TRBJ2-1; size: few; V: TRBV12-3/TRBV12-4; D: -; DNA: TGTGCCAGCAGTGGGACCGCCGGCTCCTACAATGAGCAGTTCTTC; CDR3: CASSGTAGSYNEQFF
J: TRBJ1-6; size: many; V: TRBV20-1; D: TRBD1; DNA: TGCAGTGCCCTAGGACAGGGGGCGAATTCACCCCTCCACTTT; CDR3: CSALGQGANSPLHF
J: TRBJ2-1; size: -; V: TRBV18; D: -; DNA: TGTGCCAGCCTAGCGCACAATGAGCAGTTCTTC; CDR3: CASLAHNEQFF
J: TRBJ2-1; size: -; V: TRBV12-3/TRBV12-4; D: TRBD2; DNA: TGTGCCAGCAGCCCAATCGAAGCGGGAGAGCAGTTCTTC; CDR3: CASSPIEAGEQFF
J: TRBJ2-5; size: -; V: TRBV24-1; D: -; DNA: TGTGCCACCAGTGACCAAAGGGGGGGGGGCGAGACCCAGTACTTC; CDR3: CATSDQRGGGETQYF
J: TRBJ2-3; size: -; V: TRBV9; D: -; DNA: TGTGCCAGCAGCGTAGATCGTGGCAGGCTAACCACAGATACGCAGTATTTT; CDR3: CASSVDRGRLTTDTQYF
J: TRBJ2-3; size: -; V: TRBV5-1; D: TRBD2; DNA: TGCGCCAGCAGCTTTGGGGGTCTAGCGGGAGAGACAGATACGCAGTATTTT; CDR3: CASSFGGLAGETDTQYF
J: TRBJ2-7; size: many; V: TRBV15; D: -; DNA: TGTGCCACCAGCAGAGATCGCGGCACCTACGAGCAGTACTTC; CDR3: CATSRDRGTYEQYF
J: TRBJ2-7; size: many; V: TRBV30; D: -; DNA: TGTGCCTGGCGCGGGACACCGGGGGGAGAGCAGTACTTC; CDR3: CAWRGTPGGEQYF
J: TRBJ1-2; size: many; V: TRBV25-1; D: -; DNA: TGTGCCAGCAGTGAAGGTACGGGAACCAACTATGGCTACACCTTC; CDR3: CASSEGTGTNYGYTF
J: TRBJ2-1; size: many; V: TRBV15; D: TRBD2; DNA: TGTGCCACCAGCATGCCGGGACTAGCGGGGATTGAGCAGTTCTTC; CDR3: CATSMPGLAGIEQFF
J: TRBJ2-1; size: many; V: TRBV7-8; D: -; DNA: TGTGCCAGCAGCTTAGGGGCCAGAGAACTGTACAATGAGCAGTTCTTC; CDR3: CASSLGARELYNEQFF
J: TRBJ1-1; size: many; V: TRBV7-9; D: -; DNA: TGTGCCAGCAGCCCCCCGGTGGGGTCGGCCACTGAAGCTTTCTTT; CDR3: CASSPPVGSATEAFF
J: TRBJ2-3; size: many; V: TRBV5-1; D: TRBD2; DNA: TGCGCCAGCAGCTTCGGACTAGCGGGGATCACAGATACGCAGTATTTT; CDR3: CASSFGLAGITDTQYF
J: TRBJ1-6; size: many; V: TRBV4-1; D: -; DNA: TGCGCCAGCAGCCAAGAAGTTATTGTGAATTCACCCCTCCACTTT; CDR3: CASSQEVIVNSPLHF
J: TRBJ2-1; size: many; V: TRBV5-1; D: TRBD2; DNA: TGCGCCAGCAGCTCGGGACTAGAGGGGTCCAATGAGCAGTTCTTC; CDR3: CASSSGLEGSNEQFF
J: TRBJ1-1; size: few; V: TRBV20-1; D: TRBD1; DNA: TGCAGTGCTAGAGATTCAGCACAGGGGCCCCGATCAAATGAAGCTTTCTTT; CDR3: CSARDSAQGPRSNEAFF
J: TRBJ2-5; size: few; V: TRBV9; D: TRBD2; DNA: TGTGCCAGCAGCCTAACTAGCGGCGGGACCCAGTACTTC; CDR3: CASSLTSGGTQYF
J: TRBJ1-5; size: -; V: TRBV12-3/TRBV12-4; D: -; DNA: TGTGCCAGCAGTTTTTTGGGGGCTGGCCAGCCCCAGCATTTT; CDR3: CASSFLGAGQPQHF
J: TRBJ2-5; size: -; V: TRBV7-2; D: -; DNA: TGTGCCAGCAGCTTAGTAGGATTGGGAGTTGAGACCCAGTACTTC; CDR3: CASSLVGLGVETQYF
J: TRBJ1-2; size: many; V: TRBV20-1; D: TRBD1; DNA: TGCAGTGCTAGATACAGGGGTGGCTATGGCTACACCTTC; CDR3: CSARYRGGYGYTF
J: TRBJ1-6; size: few; V: TRBV12-3/TRBV12-4; D: TRBD1; DNA: TGTGCCAGCAGTCCCCAGGGACAGCCCAATTCACCCCTCCACTTT; CDR3: CASSPQGQPNSPLHF
J: TRBJ1-4; size: many; V: TRBV20-1; D: -; DNA: TGCAGTGCTAGTCCGTCAGGGGCAGCTGAAAAACTGTTTTTT; CDR3: CSASPSGAAEKLFF
J: TRBJ1-5; size: few; V: TRBV20-1; D: -; DNA: TGCAGTGTTATGGGGGGAATAGCGCAGCCCCAGCATTTT; CDR3: CSVMGGIAQPQHF
J: TRBJ2-6; size: -; V: TRBV15; D: -; DNA: TGTGCCACCAGTTACGGCCAATCTGGGGCCAACGTCCTGACTTTC; CDR3: CATSYGQSGANVLTF
J: TRBJ2-1; size: many; V: TRBV25-1; D: -; DNA: TGTGCCAGCGGTTGGGTTAGGGATGAGCAGTTCTTC; CDR3: CASGWVRDEQFF
J: TRBJ2-2; size: many; V: TRBV5-1; D: TRBD2; DNA: TGCGCCAGCAGCTTGAGCGGGAGTAATGGCGCCGGGGAGCTGTTTTTT; CDR3: CASSLSGSNGAGELFF
J: TRBJ2-7; size: few; V: TRBV20-1; D: -; DNA: TGCAGTGCTAGAGTGTCTAGCGTTCTCTACGAGCAGTACTTC; CDR3: CSARVSSVLYEQYF
J: TRBJ2-1; size: many; V: TRBV12-3/TRBV12-4; D: TRBD2; DNA: TGTGCCAGCAGTTTCAAGCGGGAGAGGGAGCAGTTCTTC; CDR3: CASSFKREREQFF
J: TRBJ2-7; size: many; V: TRBV7-2; D: TRBD2; DNA: TGTGCCAGCAGCTCAGACGGACTAGCGAACTCCTACGAGCAGTACTTC; CDR3: CASSSDGLANSYEQYF
J: TRBJ2-7; size: few; V: TRBV20-1; D: TRBD2; DNA: TGCAGTGCTGCGGGCGGGAGGGCCGGTAACGAGCAGTACTTC; CDR3: CSAAGGRAGNEQYF
J: TRBJ2-4; size: many; V: TRBV12-3/TRBV12-4; D: -; DNA: TGTGCCAGCAGTCCGGGGAACATTCAGTACTTC; CDR3: CASSPGNIQYF